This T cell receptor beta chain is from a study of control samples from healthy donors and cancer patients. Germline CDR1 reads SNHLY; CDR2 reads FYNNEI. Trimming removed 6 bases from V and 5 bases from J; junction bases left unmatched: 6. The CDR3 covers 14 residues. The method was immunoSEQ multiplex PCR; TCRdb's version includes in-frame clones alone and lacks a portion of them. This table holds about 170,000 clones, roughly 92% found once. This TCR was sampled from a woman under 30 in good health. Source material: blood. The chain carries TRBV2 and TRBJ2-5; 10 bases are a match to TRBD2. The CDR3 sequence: CASSVAGGKETQYF. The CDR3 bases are TGTGCCAGCAGCGTAGCGGGGGGAAAGGAGACCCAGTACTTC.